This TCR beta chain was documented in a study of blood T cell repertoires in COVID-19. As for the study in general: Samples came from the United States, Italy and Spain, spanning acute and convalescent COVID-19. T cells, B-cell-depleted T cells, or PBMCs provided the cDNA or gDNA that served as material.

This clone was seen a handful of times. Source study methods: Amplification of reference gene primers provided the estimated nucleated cell counts. Here immunoSEQ multiplex PCR was the method, and the copy in TCRdb shows in-frame clones only, minus some. The DNA was the basis for D and trimming; V, J and clone size are from that table. The sample yields fewer than 200,000 clones, approximately 89% seen once. V gave up 4 bases and J gave up 8 bases; unmatched junction bases: 20. The CDR3 loop spans 18 amino acids. CDR1 WNHNN and CDR2 SYGVQD come from the germline V gene (reference sequence). The chain uses TRBV10-1 and TRBJ2-1; 7 bases line up with TRBD2. Material for sequencing was peripheral blood. The sequence came from a woman aged 55-69 years with acute or convalescent COVID-19. The CDR3 here is CASSVRRKGEGLRDEQFF. CDR3 bases: TGCGCCAGCAGTGTTCGGAGGAAAGGGGAGGGATTACGCGATGAGCAGTTCTTC.